The clone carrying this T cell receptor (beta chain) has more than one count but fewer than ten. Its antigen is currently unknown. The data belong to a study of cytomegalovirus exposure and HLA in healthy donors. Study outcomes and limitations: In a later analysis, the majority of CMV-associated beta chains seemingly showed HLA restriction. Further analysis was carried out later, and it showed several of the most significant clusters appearing linked to common viral pathogens. A later look showed TCR association rates differing by HLA locus, highest for DRB1 and lowest for HLA-C.

The germline CDR1 and CDR2 sequences are SGHNT and YENEEA. With 9 bases clipped from V and 3 bases from J, the junction kept 5 bases outside the gene matches. The CDR3 is 13 residues long. It was with 60 Vbeta and 13 Jbeta primers that the PCR ran. TCRdb's table, derived via immunoSEQ multiplex PCR, lists solely in-frame clones and lacks some. The data contain fewer than 150,000 clones, around 73% of them seen just once; the ten biggest clones take up 8.2%. This rearrangement joins TRBV11-3 to TRBJ2-1; 7 bases match TRBD2. The receptor was derived from a woman in her forties in good health and CMV-seropositive. Source material: PBMCs. Written as DNA, the CDR3 is TGTGCCAGTTCTAGCGGACTCTACAATGAGCAGTTCTTC. Encoded protein: CASSSGLYNEQFF. The full variable domain, completed using reference TRBV11-3 and TRBJ2-1, is EAGVVQSPRYKIIEKKQPVAFWCNPISGHNTLYWYLQNLGQGPELLIRYENEEAVDDSQLPKDRFSAERLKGVDSTLKIQPAELGDSAVYLCASSSGLYNEQFFGPGTRLTVL.